This record covers a single TCR beta chain. Its antigen is not identified. The data derive from a study of T cell repertoires and leukemia-associated antigens. Whole-study context: Some 16 million effective reads came from all samples combined.

Before use, CD3+ T cells rested overnight in serum-free medium. One entry per CDR3 protein results from TCRdb running MiXCR on the 5' RACE reads. The table lists 11,000 or so distinct CDR3 sequences, over 40% of them singletons. CDR1 and CDR2 (germline): SGHRS, YFSETQ. Trimming left V 4 bases short and J 3 bases short, with 8 bases between. The CDR3 is 13 residues long. Findings of the study overall: No direct test of specificity or function was done for expanded clones. No significant group difference appeared in Vbeta, Jbeta or VDJ counts.

The sequencing sample was made of CD3+ T cells sorted from blood and cultured. This sequence joins TRBV5-1 and TRBJ1-5, with a possible D match to TRBD1 (6 bases). This sequence was found in a female donor in good health. The CDR3 sequence: CASSTGNNQPQHF. CDR3 coding DNA: TGCGCCAGCAGCACAGGGAACAATCAGCCCCAGCATTTT.